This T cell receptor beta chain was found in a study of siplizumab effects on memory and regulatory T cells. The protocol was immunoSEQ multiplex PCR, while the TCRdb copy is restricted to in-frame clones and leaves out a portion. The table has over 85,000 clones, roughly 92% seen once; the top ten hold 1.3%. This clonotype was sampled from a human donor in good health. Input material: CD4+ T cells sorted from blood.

CDR3 residues: CASSQVGTGSTEAFF. The DNA for the CDR3 is TGTGCCAGCAGCCAAGTAGGAACAGGGTCCACTGAAGCTTTCTTT. This sequence joins TRBV4-2 and TRBJ1-1; D possibly corresponds to TRBD1 (6 bases). This CDR3 spans 15 amino acids. CDR1 is LGHNA, CDR2 YNFKEQ, per germline. Trimming removed 1 base from V and 4 bases from J, with 13 bases in between.